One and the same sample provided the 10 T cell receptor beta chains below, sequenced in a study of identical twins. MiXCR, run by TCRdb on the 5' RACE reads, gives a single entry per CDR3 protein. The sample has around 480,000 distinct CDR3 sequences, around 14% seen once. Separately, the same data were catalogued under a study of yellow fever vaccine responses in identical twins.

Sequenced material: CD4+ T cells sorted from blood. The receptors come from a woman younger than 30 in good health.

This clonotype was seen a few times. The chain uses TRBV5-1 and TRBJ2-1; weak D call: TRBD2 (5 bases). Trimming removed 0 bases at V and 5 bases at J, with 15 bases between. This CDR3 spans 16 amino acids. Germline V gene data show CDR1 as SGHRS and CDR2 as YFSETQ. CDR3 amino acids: CASSLGSSSRNNEQFF. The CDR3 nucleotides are TGCGCCAGCAGCTTGGGCTCGTCTAGCCGTAACAATGAGCAGTTCTTC. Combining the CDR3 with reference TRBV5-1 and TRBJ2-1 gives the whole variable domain KAGVTQTPRYLIKTRGQQVTLSCSPISGHRSVSWYQQTPGQGLQFLFEYFSETQRNKGNFPGRFSGRQFSNSRSEMNVSTLELGDSALYLCASSLGSSSRNNEQFFGPGTRLTVL.

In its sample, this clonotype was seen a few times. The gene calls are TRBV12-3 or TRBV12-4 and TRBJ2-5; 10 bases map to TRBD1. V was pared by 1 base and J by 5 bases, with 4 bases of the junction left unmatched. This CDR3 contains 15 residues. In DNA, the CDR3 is TGTGCCAGCAGTTTAGACGACAGGGGGCTGGAGACCCAGTACTTC. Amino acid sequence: CASSLDDRGLETQYF.

This CDR3 is CASTHGPYEQYF. The DNA for the CDR3 is TGTGCCAGCACCCACGGCCCGTACGAGCAGTACTTC. The J gene is TRBJ2-7, the V gene TRBV28, with D hard to call. This CDR3 has 12 residues. Germline CDR1 and CDR2: MDHEN and SYDVKM. The V end was cut by 7 bases, the J end by 4 bases, with 11 bases between.

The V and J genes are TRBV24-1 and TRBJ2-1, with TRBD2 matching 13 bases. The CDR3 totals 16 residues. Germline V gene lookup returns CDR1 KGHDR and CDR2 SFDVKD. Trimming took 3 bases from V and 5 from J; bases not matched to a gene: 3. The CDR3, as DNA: TGTGCCACCAGTGATCCTGGACTAGCGGGAGACAATGAGCAGTTCTTC. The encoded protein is CATSDPGLAGDNEQFF.

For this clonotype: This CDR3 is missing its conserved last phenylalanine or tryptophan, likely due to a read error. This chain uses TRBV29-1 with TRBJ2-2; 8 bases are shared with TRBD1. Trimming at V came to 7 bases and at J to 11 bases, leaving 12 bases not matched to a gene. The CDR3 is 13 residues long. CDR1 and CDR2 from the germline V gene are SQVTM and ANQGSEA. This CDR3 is CSARDRWWTELFI. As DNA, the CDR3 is TGCAGCGCAAGGGACAGGTGGTGGACTGAGCTGTTTATT.

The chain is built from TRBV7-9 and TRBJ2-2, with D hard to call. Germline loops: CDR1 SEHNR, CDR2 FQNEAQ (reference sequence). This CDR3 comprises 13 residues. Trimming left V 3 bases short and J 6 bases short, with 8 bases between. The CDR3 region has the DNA TGTGCCAGCAGCTTCTATGAGGCCGGGGAGCTGTTTTTT. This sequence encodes CASSFYEAGELFF. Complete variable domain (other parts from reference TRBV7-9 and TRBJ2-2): DTGVSQNPRHKITKRGQNVTFRCDPISEHNRLYWYRQTLGQGPEFLTYFQNEAQLEKSRLLSDRFSAERPKGSFSTLEIQRTEQGDSAMYLCASSFYEAGELFFGEGSRLTVL.

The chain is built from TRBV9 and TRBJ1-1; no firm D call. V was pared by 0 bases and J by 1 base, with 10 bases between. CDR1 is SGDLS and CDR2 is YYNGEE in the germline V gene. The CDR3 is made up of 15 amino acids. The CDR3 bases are TGTGCCAGCAGCGTAGGGGGAAGCGGGAACACTGAAGCTTTCTTT. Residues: CASSVGGSGNTEAFF.

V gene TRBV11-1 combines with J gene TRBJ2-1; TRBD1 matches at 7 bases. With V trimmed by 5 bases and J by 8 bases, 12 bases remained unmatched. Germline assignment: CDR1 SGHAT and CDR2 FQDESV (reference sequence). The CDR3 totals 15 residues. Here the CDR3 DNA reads TGTGCCAGCAGCGTCCCCGGGACAGTACAATATGAGCAGTTCTTC. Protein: CASSVPGTVQYEQFF.

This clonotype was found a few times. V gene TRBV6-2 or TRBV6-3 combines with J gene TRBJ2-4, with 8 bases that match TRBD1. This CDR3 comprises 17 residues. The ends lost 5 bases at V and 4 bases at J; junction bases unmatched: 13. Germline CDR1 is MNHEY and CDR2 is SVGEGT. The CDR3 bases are TGTGCCAGCAGTCCCCGATTGATAACAGGGGGTAAAAACATTCAGTACTTC. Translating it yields CASSPRLITGGKNIQYF.

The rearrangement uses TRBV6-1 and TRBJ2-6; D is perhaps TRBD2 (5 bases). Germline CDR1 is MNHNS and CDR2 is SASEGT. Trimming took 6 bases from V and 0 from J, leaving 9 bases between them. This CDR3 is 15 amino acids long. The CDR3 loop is CASRVEGSGANVLTF. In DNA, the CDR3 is TGTGCCAGCAGGGTCGAGGGCTCTGGGGCCAACGTCCTGACTTTC.